This T cell receptor (beta chain) was documented in a study of T cells in Graves' hyperthyroidism and ophthalmopathy. Amplification of TCR beta CDR3 regions was performed using RNA transcripts as template. In the first-round RT-PCR of the TCR CDR3, the HTBI primer set was used. From the multiplex PCR reads, TCRdb called clonotypes with MiXCR, one entry per CDR3 protein. The top ten hold 13% to 15% of the sample, which has around 450,000 distinct CDR3 sequences, around 16% seen once. Diagnoses were established using clinical symptoms, serum thyroxine and TRAb, thyroid ultrasound and orbital computed tomography. This clonotype was counted a few times. The receptor was derived from a young woman with Graves' hyperthyroidism. Sequencing was done on a sample of blood.

Written as DNA, the CDR3 is TGCGCCAGCAGCTTGGTGGCTAGTCCCGGGGAGCTGTTTTTT. Protein sequence: CASSLVASPGELFF. V usage is TRBV5-1 and J usage is TRBJ2-2; the D is unclear. The CDR3 is 14 amino acids. CDR1 SGHRS and CDR2 YFSETQ come from the germline V gene. Trimming shortened V by 0 bases and J by 6 bases, and 9 bases separated the two germline ends.